These T cell receptor beta chains were read from a single sample in a study of T cells in localized non-small cell lung cancer. TCRdb keeps only in-frame clones here, not all; method: immunoSEQ multiplex PCR. The sample holds 1,700 or so clones, 17% seen once. This sample comprised normal lung tissue next to the tumor, obtained before any cancer treatment. The receptors derive from a man aged 35-69 years with stage II squamous cell lung carcinoma. Both conserved end residues are part of each CDR3. The D gene is left open where the match is weak. Not every row has a clone size; where given, it reads once, few, many or a size class.

TGTGCCAGTAGAAAGGATTACGAGCAGTACTTC,CASRKDYEQYF,-,TRBV19,TRBJ2-7,few
TGCGCCAGCAGCTTACAGGAGCTGTACAATGAGCAGTTCTTC,CASSLQELYNEQFF,-,TRBV5-1,TRBJ2-1,-
TGTGCCAGCAGCTTAGTTGAGGGAGTAGGCGAGCAGTACTTC,CASSLVEGVGEQYF,-,TRBV11-3,TRBJ2-7,-
TGCGCCAGCAGCCCAGATCGGACAATCGTCGGGGAAGCTTTCTTT,CASSPDRTIVGEAFF,-,TRBV23-1,TRBJ1-1,medium-sized
TGTGCCAGCTCAGCCGTCCCCTTACAAGGGAACTATGGCTACACCTTC,CASSAVPLQGNYGYTF,-,TRBV18,TRBJ1-2,-
TGTGCCAGCAGCTCGGGACGCCTCGGGACTGAAGCTTTCTTT,CASSSGRLGTEAFF,-,TRBV11-3,TRBJ1-1,few
TGTGCCAGCAGAGTCCAGGGGAGAAACTACGAGCAGTACTTC,CASRVQGRNYEQYF,-,TRBV6-8,TRBJ2-7,medium-sized
TGTGCCAGCAGCCCCAGGACTAAGGTTAATGAGCAGTTCTTC,CASSPRTKVNEQFF,-,TRBV14,TRBJ2-1,few
TGTGCCAGCAGTTCCCCCTTGATGGTGTTCCCTGAAGCTTTCTTT,CASSSPLMVFPEAFF,-,TRBV28,TRBJ1-1,-
TGTGCCAGCAGGGGAGGCCCTCGAAGCCCCTACGAGCAGTACTTC,CASRGGPRSPYEQYF,-,TRBV6-8,TRBJ2-7,medium-sized
TGTGCCAGAAGCTTGGGCGCAGGACTAGCGGGGACTACAGATACGCAGTATTTT,CARSLGAGLAGTTDTQYF,TRBD2,TRBV5-3,TRBJ2-3,medium-sized
TGTGCCAGCAGTGACTGGAGACTAGCGGAGTTCTTC,CASSDWRLAEFF,TRBD2,TRBV6-8,TRBJ2-1,few
TGTGCCAGCAGCTTGGGCGGCAGCCACTACGAGCAGTACTTC,CASSLGGSHYEQYF,-,TRBV11-3,TRBJ2-7,-
TGTGCCAGCAGTTACTCTTTGGGTATTAGAGCTGAAGCTTTCTTT,CASSYSLGIRAEAFF,-,TRBV6-8,TRBJ1-1,-
TGCGCCAGCAGCTTGGCCCCAGCGAACACTGAAGCTTTCTTT,CASSLAPANTEAFF,-,TRBV5-1,TRBJ1-1,-
TGTGCCAGCAAGTCTCACGGGACATACTTCCAAGAGACCCAGTACTTC,CASKSHGTYFQETQYF,-,TRBV6-8,TRBJ2-5,few
TGTGCCAGCAGCTTTGTAGGGGGGACAGATACGCAGTATTTT,CASSFVGGTDTQYF,-,TRBV11-3,TRBJ2-3,medium-sized
TGTGCCAGCTCACCCCCCGGACAGTCCGTGGGCACTGAAGCTTTCTTT,CASSPPGQSVGTEAFF,-,TRBV18,TRBJ1-1,few
TGTGCCAGCTCACCTTCGACAGCCCTAAATTCACCCCTCCACTTT,CASSPSTALNSPLHF,-,TRBV18,TRBJ1-6,-
TGCAGCGTTGAATTGGCTAGCGGGAGCAATGAGCAGTTCTTC,CSVELASGSNEQFF,TRBD2,TRBV29-1,TRBJ2-1,-
TGTGCCAGCAGCGTAGAGGGAATCTCTGGAAACACCATATATTTT,CASSVEGISGNTIYF,-,TRBV9,TRBJ1-3,few
TGTGCCAGCAGCTTAATGGCTAGCGGGGGCCGTGCGTACGAGCAGTACTTC,CASSLMASGGRAYEQYF,TRBD2,TRBV11-3,TRBJ2-7,few
TGTGCCAGTAGTATAGATGTAGCTAGCGGGAGCTACAATGAGCAGTTCTTC,CASSIDVASGSYNEQFF,TRBD2,TRBV19,TRBJ2-1,few
TGTGCCAGCAGTGCCGAGGACAGGGGCACAGATACGCAGTATTTT,CASSAEDRGTDTQYF,TRBD1,TRBV6-8,TRBJ2-3,-
TGTGCCAGTAGTCCTCAGGGTCGGGTAACAGATACGCAGTATTTT,CASSPQGRVTDTQYF,-,TRBV19,TRBJ2-3,-
TGTGCCAGCAGTTTAGTGTCGGTGAATGAAGCTTTCTTT,CASSLVSVNEAFF,-,TRBV28,TRBJ1-1,few
TGCGCCAGCAGCCAAGCAACGGGAGGGGCCTACGAGCAGTACTTC,CASSQATGGAYEQYF,TRBD2,TRBV4-1,TRBJ2-7,medium-sized
TGTGCCAGCAGGCCACATGACAGGGACACTGAAGCTTTCTTT,CASRPHDRDTEAFF,TRBD1,TRBV11-3,TRBJ1-1,few
TGTGCCAGCAGTGCTAGAACTGGGGACACTGAAGCTTTCTTT,CASSARTGDTEAFF,-,TRBV11-3,TRBJ1-1,large